The clone carrying this T cell receptor (beta chain) has just a few counts. No antigen is known for it. All of the isolated RNA was reverse transcribed, so expressed TCRB transcripts were sequenced. Reads from naive, central memory and regulatory T cell samples averaged roughly 3.8 million. Method: immunoSEQ multiplex PCR; TCRdb's copy keeps in-frame clones and lacks some. The data show some 350,000 clones, 9.6% seen once. The sample is drawn from a study of beta chain features in type 1 diabetes. This CDR3 region has 12 residues. The germline CDR1 and CDR2 sequences are MNHNS and SASEGT. Trimming removed 4 bases at V and 0 bases at J, with 2 bases between. Study results and caveats: TCRB repertoires of naive, central memory and Treg cells appeared more similar among patients than among healthy donors. Shorter TCRB CDR3s, moderately but significantly so, marked every one of the four CD4+ subsets in Type 1 diabetes patients. A potential PCR bias toward shorter templates would be equal in patient and control samples.

Every donor had blood drawn once into heparin, 100 to 150 mL on average. The receptor comes from a man aged 25 to 40 with type 1 diabetes. Sequenced material: central memory CD4+ T cells from blood. The chain couples TRBV6-1 to TRBJ2-3; no firm D call. CDR3 in amino acids: CASSASTDTQYF. DNA for the CDR3: TGTGCCAGCAGTGCCAGCACAGATACGCAGTATTTT.